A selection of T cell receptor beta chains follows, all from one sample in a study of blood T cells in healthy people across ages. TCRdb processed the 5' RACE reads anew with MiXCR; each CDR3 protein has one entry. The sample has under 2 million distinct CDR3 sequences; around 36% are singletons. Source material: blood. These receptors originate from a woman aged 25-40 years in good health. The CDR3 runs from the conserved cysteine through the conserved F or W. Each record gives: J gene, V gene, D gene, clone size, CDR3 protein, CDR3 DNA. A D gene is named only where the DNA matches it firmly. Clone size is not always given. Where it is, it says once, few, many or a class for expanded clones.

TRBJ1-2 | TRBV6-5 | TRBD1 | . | CASSRGGDGYTF | TGTGCCAGCAGCCGAGGGGGCGATGGCTACACCTTC
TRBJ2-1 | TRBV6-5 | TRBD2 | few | CASSYRLAGGDEQFF | TGTGCCAGCAGTTACAGACTAGCGGGGGGGGATGAGCAGTTCTTC
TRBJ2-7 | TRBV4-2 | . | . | CASSQEPLSVEQYF | TGTGCCAGCAGCCAAGAACCTCTCTCAGTCGAGCAGTACTTC
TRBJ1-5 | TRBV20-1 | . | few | CSASQEYSNQPQHF | TGCAGTGCTAGTCAAGAGTATAGCAATCAGCCCCAGCATTTT
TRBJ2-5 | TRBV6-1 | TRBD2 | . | CASSGRTSGGITQETQYF | TGTGCCAGCAGTGGACGGACTAGCGGGGGCATCACCCAAGAGACCCAGTACTTC
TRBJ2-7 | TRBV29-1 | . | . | CSAGGARVYEQYF | TGCAGCGCCGGTGGGGCAAGGGTCTACGAGCAGTACTTC
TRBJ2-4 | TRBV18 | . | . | CASSPAEIAKNIQYF | TGTGCCAGCTCACCGGCAGAAATAGCCAAAAACATTCAGTACTTC
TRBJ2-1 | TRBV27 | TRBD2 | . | CASTPSGGYNEQFF | TGTGCCAGCACCCCTAGCGGGGGCTACAATGAGCAGTTCTTC
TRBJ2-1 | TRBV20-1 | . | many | CSGRRGENSYNEQFF | TGCAGCGGCCGGAGGGGGGAGAACTCCTACAATGAGCAGTTCTTC
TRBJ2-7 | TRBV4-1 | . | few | CASSPFLGSYEQYF | TGCGCCAGCAGCCCCTTTCTAGGTAGCTACGAGCAGTACTTC
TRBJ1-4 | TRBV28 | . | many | CASRPRGADELFF | TGTGCCAGCAGGCCCCGGGGGGCCGATGAACTGTTTTTT
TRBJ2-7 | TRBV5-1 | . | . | CASSWGWGAGAYEQYF | TGCGCCAGCAGCTGGGGGTGGGGTGCTGGCGCCTACGAGCAGTACTTC
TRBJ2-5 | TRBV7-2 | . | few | CASITRGRYQETQYF | TGTGCCAGCATCACTCGGGGGCGGTACCAAGAGACCCAGTACTTC
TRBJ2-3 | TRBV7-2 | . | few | CASSLNGVERTTDTQYF | TGTGCCAGCAGCTTAAACGGAGTAGAGCGGACCACAGATACGCAGTATTTT
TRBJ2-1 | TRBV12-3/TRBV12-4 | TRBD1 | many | CASSWDRDNEQFF | TGTGCCAGCAGTTGGGACAGGGACAATGAGCAGTTCTTC
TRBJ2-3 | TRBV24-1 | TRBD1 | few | CATRGGTGRTDTQYF | TGTGCCACCAGGGGCGGGACAGGACGCACAGATACGCAGTATTTT
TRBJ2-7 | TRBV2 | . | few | CASRMELRSEQYF | TGTGCCAGCAGAATGGAGCTTCGAAGCGAGCAGTACTTC
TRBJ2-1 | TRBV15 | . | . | CATKGGDPYNEQFF | TGTGCCACCAAAGGGGGGGATCCCTACAATGAGCAGTTCTTC
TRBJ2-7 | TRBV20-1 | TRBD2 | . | CSAKELAGGSYEQYF | TGCAGTGCTAAAGAATTAGCGGGGGGATCCTACGAGCAGTACTTC
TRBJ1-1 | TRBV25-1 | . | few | CASSELGVSNTEAFF | TGTGCCAGCAGTGAATTAGGAGTCTCGAACACTGAAGCTTTCTTT
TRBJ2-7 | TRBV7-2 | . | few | CASRPAGDYEQYF | TGTGCCAGCAGACCAGCAGGGGACTACGAGCAGTACTTC
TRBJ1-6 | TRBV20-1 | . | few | CSAEQGTRSSYNSPLHF | TGCAGTGCGGAACAAGGAACTCGAAGCTCCTATAATTCACCCCTCCACTTT
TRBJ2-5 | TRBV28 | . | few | CASQSGHSPKTQYF | TGTGCCAGCCAGTCGGGACATTCTCCGAAGACCCAGTACTTC
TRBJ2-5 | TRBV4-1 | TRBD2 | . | CASSHPGPGREETQYF | TGCGCCAGCAGCCATCCGGGGCCAGGGAGGGAGGAGACCCAGTACTTC
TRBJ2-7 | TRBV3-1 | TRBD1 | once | CASSQEGTGGYERYF | TGTGCCAGCAGCCAAGAAGGAACAGGGGGCTACGAGCGGTACTTC